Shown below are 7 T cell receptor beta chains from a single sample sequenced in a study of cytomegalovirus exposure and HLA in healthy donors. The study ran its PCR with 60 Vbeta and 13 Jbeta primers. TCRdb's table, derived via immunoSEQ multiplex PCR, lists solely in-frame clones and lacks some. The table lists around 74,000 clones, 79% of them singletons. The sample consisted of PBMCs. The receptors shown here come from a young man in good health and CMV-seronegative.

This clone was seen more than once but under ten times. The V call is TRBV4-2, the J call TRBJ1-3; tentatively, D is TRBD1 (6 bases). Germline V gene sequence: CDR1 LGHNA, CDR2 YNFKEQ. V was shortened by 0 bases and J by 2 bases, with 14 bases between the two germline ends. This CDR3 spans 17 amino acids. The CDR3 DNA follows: TGTGCCAGCAGCCAAGATGTGGGGGCGCGGACTGGAAACACCATATATTTT. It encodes CASSQDVGARTGNTIYF.

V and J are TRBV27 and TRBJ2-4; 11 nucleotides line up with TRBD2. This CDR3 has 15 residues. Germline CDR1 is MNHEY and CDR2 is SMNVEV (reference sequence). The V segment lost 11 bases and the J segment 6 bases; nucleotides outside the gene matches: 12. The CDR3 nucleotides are TGTGCCGGCAACAGTAGCGGGAGGGTGGTAAACATTCAGTACTTC. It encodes CAGNSSGRVVNIQYF.

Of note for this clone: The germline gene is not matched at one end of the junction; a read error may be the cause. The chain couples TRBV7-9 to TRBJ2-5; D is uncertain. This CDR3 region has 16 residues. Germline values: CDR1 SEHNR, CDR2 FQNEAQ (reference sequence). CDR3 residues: CARSLVPLGVRETQYF. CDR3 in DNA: TGTGCCCGCAGCTTAGTCCCTCTAGGTGTCAGAGAGACCCAGTACTTC. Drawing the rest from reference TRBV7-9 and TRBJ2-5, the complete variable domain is DTGVSQNPRHKITKRGQNVTFRCDPISEHNRLYWYRQTLGQGPEFLTYFQNEAQLEKSRLLSDRFSAERPKGSFSTLEIQRTEQGDSAMYLCARSLVPLGVRETQYFGPGTRLLVL.

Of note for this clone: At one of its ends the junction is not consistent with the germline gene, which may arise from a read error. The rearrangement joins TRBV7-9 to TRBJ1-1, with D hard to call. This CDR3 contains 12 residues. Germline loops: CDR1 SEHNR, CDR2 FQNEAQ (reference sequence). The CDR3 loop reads CSSSLVSQAAFF. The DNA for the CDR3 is TGTTCCAGCAGCTTAGTATCTCAGGCAGCTTTCTTT.

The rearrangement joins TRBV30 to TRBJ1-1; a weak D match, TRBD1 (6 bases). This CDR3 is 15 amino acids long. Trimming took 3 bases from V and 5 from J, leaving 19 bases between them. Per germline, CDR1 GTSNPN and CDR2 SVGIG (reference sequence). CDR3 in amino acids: CAWRTGGAWGTEAFF. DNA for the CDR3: TGTGCCTGGAGGACGGGGGGCGCGTGGGGAACTGAAGCTTTCTTT.

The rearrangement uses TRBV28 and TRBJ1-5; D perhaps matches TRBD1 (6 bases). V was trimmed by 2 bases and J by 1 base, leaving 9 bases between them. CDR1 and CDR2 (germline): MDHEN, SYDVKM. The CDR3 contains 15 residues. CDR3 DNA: TGTGCCAGCAGTTTAGGGGGCCCCAGCAATCAGCCCCAGCATTTT. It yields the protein CASSLGGPSNQPQHF. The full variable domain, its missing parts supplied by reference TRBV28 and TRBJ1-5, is DVKVTQSSRYLVKRTGEKVFLECVQDMDHENMFWYRQDPGLGLRLIYFSYDVKMKEKGDIPEGYSVSREKKERFSLILESASTNQTSMYLCASSLGGPSNQPQHFGDGTRLSIL.

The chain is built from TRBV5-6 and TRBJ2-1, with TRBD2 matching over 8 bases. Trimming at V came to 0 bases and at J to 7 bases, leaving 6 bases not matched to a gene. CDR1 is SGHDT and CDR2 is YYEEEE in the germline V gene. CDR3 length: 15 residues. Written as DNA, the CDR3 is TGTGCCAGCAGCTTGGGGCAGGGCGGGAGGAATGAGCAGTTCTTC. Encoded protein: CASSLGQGGRNEQFF.